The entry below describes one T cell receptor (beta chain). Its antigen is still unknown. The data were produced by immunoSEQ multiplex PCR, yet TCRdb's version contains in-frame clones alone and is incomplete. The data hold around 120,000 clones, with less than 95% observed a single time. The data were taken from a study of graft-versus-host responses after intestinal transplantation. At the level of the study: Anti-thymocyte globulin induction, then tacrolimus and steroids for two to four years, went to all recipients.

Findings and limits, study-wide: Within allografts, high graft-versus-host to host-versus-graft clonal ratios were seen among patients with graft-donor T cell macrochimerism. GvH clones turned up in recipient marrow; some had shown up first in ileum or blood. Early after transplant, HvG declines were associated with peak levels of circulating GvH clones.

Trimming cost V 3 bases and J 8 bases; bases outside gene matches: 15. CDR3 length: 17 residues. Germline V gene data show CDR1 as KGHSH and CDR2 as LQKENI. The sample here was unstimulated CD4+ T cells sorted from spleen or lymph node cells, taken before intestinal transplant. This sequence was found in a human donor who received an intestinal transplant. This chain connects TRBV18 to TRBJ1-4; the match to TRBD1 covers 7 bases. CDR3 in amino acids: CASSPQFTRTGGEKLFF. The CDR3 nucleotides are TGTGCCAGCTCACCTCAATTCACACGGACAGGAGGAGAAAAACTGTTTTTT.